The 17 T cell receptor beta chains below were found in one sample sequenced in a study of cytotoxic CD8 clonotypes in ibrutinib-treated CLL (dated by TCRdb to the early 2020s). The protocol used for the library was the immunoSEQ multiplex PCR assay. In TCRdb, the immuneACCESS table is reduced to in-frame sequences with V and J assigned. These tables do not hold every clone; where another copy was compared, an unresolved V gene accounts for under half, and the others remain unexplained. Recorded for this sample are 160,000 or so clones; around nine tenths of them occurred a single time. The ten largest clones add up to about 3% of the sample. This specimen's time point label, interpreted: progressive disease on ibrutinib. The starting material was PBMCs, obtained at disease progression, from a patient treated with ibrutinib. All receptors come from a human donor with chronic lymphocytic leukemia.

The genes are TRBV27 and TRBJ1-1; unclear D gene. CDR3 length: 16 amino acids. Germline V lookup: CDR1 MNHEY, CDR2 SMNVEV (reference sequence). With 1 base removed from V and 1 base from J, the gap between germline ends came to 13 bases. The CDR3 spells CASSLLPGSKNTEAFF. The CDR3 nucleotides read TGTGCCAGCAGTTTATTACCAGGCAGCAAGAACACTGAAGCTTTCTTT.

The chain employs TRBV7-9 and TRBJ2-1; 11 bases fit TRBD2. Germline CDR1 and CDR2: SEHNR and FQNEAQ (reference sequence). The CDR3 contains 19 residues. V lost 0 bases to trimming and J lost 5 bases; unmatched junction nucleotides: 12. The CDR3 region has the DNA TGTGCCAGCAGCTTAGCGCGCCTTAGGGGACTAGCGGAAAACAATGAGCAGTTCTTC. Its protein product is CASSLARLRGLAENNEQFF. Together with reference TRBV7-9 and TRBJ2-1, the CDR3 gives the full variable domain: DTGVSQNPRHKITKRGQNVTFRCDPISEHNRLYWYRQTLGQGPEFLTYFQNEAQLEKSRLLSDRFSAERPKGSFSTLEIQRTEQGDSAMYLCASSLARLRGLAENNEQFFGPGTRLTVL.

The chain recombines TRBV18 with TRBJ2-3, with TRBD2 as a possible D gene (5 bases). CDR3 length: 17 amino acids. Germline CDR1 and CDR2: KGHSH and LQKENI. Trimming stripped 0 bases from V and 0 bases from J, with 13 bases between. CDR3 amino acids: CASSPPDTRTSTDTQYF. The CDR3, as DNA: TGTGCCAGCTCACCACCGGATACACGGACTAGCACAGATACGCAGTATTTT.

The rearrangement joins TRBV18 to TRBJ1-5; D possibly corresponds to TRBD1 (5 bases). The CDR3 consists of 14 residues. Trimming removed 3 bases at V and 9 bases at J, with 15 bases between. The germline gives CDR1 KGHSH, CDR2 LQKENI. The CDR3 loop is CASSPPTADRPQHF. The CDR3 DNA reads TGTGCCAGCTCACCCCCGACAGCCGATCGGCCCCAGCATTTT.

The chain has TRBV7-9 and TRBJ2-3, with 13 bases matching TRBD2. V shed 5 bases, J shed 1 base, and the junction held 6 bases outside the gene matches. Germline CDR1 SEHNR, CDR2 FQNEAQ (reference sequence). CDR3 size: 17 residues. The CDR3 loop is CASSVGTSGIGTDTQYF. The DNA of the CDR3 is TGTGCCAGCAGCGTTGGGACTAGCGGGATAGGCACAGATACGCAGTATTTT.

V and J are TRBV5-1 and TRBJ2-1; D gene uncertain. V was shortened by 0 bases and J by 4 bases, with 11 bases between the two germline ends. The CDR3 length is 15 residues. The germline V gene has CDR1 SGHRS and CDR2 YFSETQ. CDR3 bases: TGCGCCAGCAGCTTGGAACTCTCGTTATACAATGAGCAGTTCTTC. It yields the protein CASSLELSLYNEQFF.

By share, this clone counts as large. The V call is TRBV28, the J call TRBJ2-3, with D unresolved. Trimming stripped 6 bases from V and 2 bases from J, with 15 bases between. CDR1 MDHEN and CDR2 SYDVKM come from the germline V gene. The CDR3 consists of 15 residues. The CDR3 DNA reads TGTGCCAGCAGGGCCGACTCGGTGGTCACAGATACGCAGTATTTT. Translated, it gives CASRADSVVTDTQYF.

J is TRBJ2-7 and V is TRBV5-1; D is possibly TRBD2 (6 bases). The length of the CDR3 is 15 residues. Germline CDR1 and CDR2: SGHRS and YFSETQ. The V end was cut by 0 bases, the J end by 7 bases, with 17 bases between. CDR3 protein: CASSLVLSGTDEQYF. In nucleotides, the CDR3 is TGCGCCAGCAGCTTGGTCCTATCCGGGACTGATGAGCAGTACTTC.

The V gene is TRBV19, the J gene TRBJ2-6; D not resolved. Germline V lookup: CDR1 LNHDA, CDR2 SQIVND (reference sequence). This CDR3 region has 15 residues. The V and J ends lost 5 bases and 0 bases respectively, with 8 bases between them. The CDR3 reads CASSPSHSGANVLTF. In nucleotides, the CDR3 is TGTGCCAGTAGTCCCAGTCACTCTGGGGCCAACGTCCTGACTTTC. Using reference TRBV19 and TRBJ2-6 for the parts outside the CDR3, the full variable domain is DGGITQSPKYLFRKEGQNVTLSCEQNLNHDAMYWYRQDPGQGLRLIYYSQIVNDFQKGDIAEGYSVSREKKESFPLTVTSAQKNPTAFYLCASSPSHSGANVLTFGAGSRLTVL.

The DNA for the CDR3 is TGTGCCAGTAGTATCCAGTTAGGCTACAATGAGCAGTTCTTC. This codes for CASSIQLGYNEQFF. This chain joins TRBV19 and TRBJ2-1; D gene unclear. Germline V gene data show CDR1 as LNHDA and CDR2 as SQIVND (reference sequence). The germline V and J ends were trimmed by 3 bases and 3 bases, with 9 bases remaining between them. The CDR3 has 14 amino acids.

This clone has a single count. The chain is built from TRBV25-1 and TRBJ1-2; TRBD1 might be the D (6 bases). Trimming took 2 bases from V and 4 from J, leaving 14 bases between them. Germline V gene lookup returns CDR1 MGHDK and CDR2 SYGVNS. The CDR3 extends over 15 amino acids. CDR3 residues: CASSERAGEGYGYTF. The CDR3 bases are TGTGCCAGCAGTGAAAGGGCAGGGGAGGGCTATGGCTACACCTTC.

The gene calls are TRBV2 and TRBJ1-2, with 7 bases identical to TRBD1. CDR3 length: 14 residues. CDR1 SNHLY and CDR2 FYNNEI come from the germline V gene. The V gene end was trimmed by 7 bases and the J gene end by 5 bases; junction bases not matched to a gene: 10. The CDR3 DNA sequence: TGTGCCAGCAACCAGGAGGGGGCGCGGTATGGCTACACCTTC. Protein product: CASNQEGARYGYTF.

The chain is built from TRBV28 and TRBJ2-5; D assignment may be TRBD1 or TRBD2 (5 bases each). Germline CDR1 and CDR2: MDHEN and SYDVKM. The germline V and J ends were trimmed by 11 bases and 5 bases, with 12 bases remaining between them. The CDR3 spans 11 residues. CDR3 protein: CASERGETQYF. The DNA for the CDR3 is TGTGCCTCGGAGAGGGGCGAGACCCAGTACTTC.

The chain couples TRBV6-5 to TRBJ1-1, with D perhaps matching TRBD1 (5 bases). Germline assignment: CDR1 MNHEY and CDR2 SVGAGI. V gave up 6 bases and J gave up 1 base, with 9 bases separating them. This CDR3 is 13 amino acids long. For the CDR3, the DNA is TGTGCCAGCAGCCCCGGGGGGAACACTGAAGCTTTCTTT. This sequence encodes CASSPGGNTEAFF.

The chain employs TRBV2 and TRBJ2-5; D call uncertain. CDR1 SNHLY and CDR2 FYNNEI come from the germline V gene. The V end was cut by 8 bases, the J end by 10 bases, with 8 bases between. This CDR3 has 9 amino acids. The CDR3 region is CASGKDQYF. CDR3 coding DNA: TGTGCCAGCGGGAAGGACCAGTACTTC.

V and J are TRBV5-1 and TRBJ1-4; the D is unclear. Looked up from germline, CDR1 is SGHRS and CDR2 is YFSETQ. Between the trimmed V and J ends, which lost 0 bases and 8 bases, there was a span of 14 bases. The CDR3 runs to 15 residues. As DNA, the CDR3 is TGCGCCAGCAGCTTGGCATCTGGAGGTGTGGAAAAACTGTTTTTT. This codes for CASSLASGGVEKLFF.

The rearrangement uses TRBV6-6 and TRBJ2-1, with 10 bases lining up with TRBD2. The CDR3 extends over 14 amino acids. CDR1 and CDR2 from the germline V gene are MNHNY and SVGAGI (reference sequence). V trimming: 5 bases; J trimming: 6 bases; junction bases outside the gene matches: 4. The CDR3 DNA is TGTGCCAGCAGTCTACTAGCGGGATCCAATGAGCAGTTCTTC. It yields the protein CASSLLAGSNEQFF.